One TCR beta chain is described in this entry. The ends lost 3 bases at V and 8 bases at J; junction bases unmatched: 13. The germline CDR1 and CDR2 sequences are SGHTA and FQGTGA. The CDR3 consists of 17 residues. This entry comes from a study of Tregs in tolerant kidney transplant recipients. Background on the study: The nonmyeloablative bone marrow transplants came from related graft donors, with transient mixed chimerism.

Assay: immunoSEQ multiplex PCR; the TCRdb copy retains only in-frame clones and omits some. Of 60,000 to 95,000 clones listed, around 98% are singletons. This TCR derives from a human donor who received a combined kidney and bone marrow transplant. The rearrangement uses TRBV7-3 and TRBJ2-1, with TRBD1 matching over 10 bases. The source was CD4+ T cells from blood, collected before the transplant. The CDR3 reads CASSFEWDRGFVYEQFF. The DNA of the CDR3 is TGTGCCAGCAGCTTTGAGTGGGACAGGGGTTTTGTTTATGAGCAGTTCTTC.